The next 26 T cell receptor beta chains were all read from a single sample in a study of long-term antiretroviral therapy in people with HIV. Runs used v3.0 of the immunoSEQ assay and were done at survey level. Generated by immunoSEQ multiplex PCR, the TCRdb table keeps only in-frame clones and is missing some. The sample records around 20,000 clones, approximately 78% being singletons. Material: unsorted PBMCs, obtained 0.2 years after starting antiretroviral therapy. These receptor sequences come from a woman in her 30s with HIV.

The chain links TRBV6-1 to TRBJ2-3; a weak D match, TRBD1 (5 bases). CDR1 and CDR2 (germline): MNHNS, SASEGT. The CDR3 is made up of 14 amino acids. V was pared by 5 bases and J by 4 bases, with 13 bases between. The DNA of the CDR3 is TGTGCCAGCAGTCAAGGGGCTGGGGCAGATACGCAGTATTTT. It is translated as CASSQGAGADTQYF.

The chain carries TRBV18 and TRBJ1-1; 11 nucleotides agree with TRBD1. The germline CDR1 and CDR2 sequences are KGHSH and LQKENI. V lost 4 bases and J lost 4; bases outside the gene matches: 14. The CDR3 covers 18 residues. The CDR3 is CASSLNAGQGGVATEAFF. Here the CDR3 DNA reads TGTGCCAGCTCACTGAACGCGGGACAGGGGGGTGTTGCCACTGAAGCTTTCTTT.

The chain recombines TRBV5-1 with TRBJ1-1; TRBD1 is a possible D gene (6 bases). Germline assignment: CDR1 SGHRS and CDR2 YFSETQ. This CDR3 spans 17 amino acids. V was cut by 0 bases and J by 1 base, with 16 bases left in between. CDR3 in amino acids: CASSLDRERFPNTEAFF. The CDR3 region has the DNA TGCGCCAGCAGCTTGGACAGGGAGAGATTCCCGAACACTGAAGCTTTCTTT. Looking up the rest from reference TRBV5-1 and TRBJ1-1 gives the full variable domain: KAGVTQTPRYLIKTRGQQVTLSCSPISGHRSVSWYQQTPGQGLQFLFEYFSETQRNKGNFPGRFSGRQFSNSRSEMNVSTLELGDSALYLCASSLDRERFPNTEAFFGQGTRLTVV.

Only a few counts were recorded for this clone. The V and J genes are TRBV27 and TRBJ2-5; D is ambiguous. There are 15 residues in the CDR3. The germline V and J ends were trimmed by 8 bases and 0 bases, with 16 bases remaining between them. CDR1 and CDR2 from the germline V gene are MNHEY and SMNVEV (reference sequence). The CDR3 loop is CASRRAAQYQETQYF. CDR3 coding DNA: TGTGCCAGCCGACGGGCCGCACAGTACCAAGAGACCCAGTACTTC.

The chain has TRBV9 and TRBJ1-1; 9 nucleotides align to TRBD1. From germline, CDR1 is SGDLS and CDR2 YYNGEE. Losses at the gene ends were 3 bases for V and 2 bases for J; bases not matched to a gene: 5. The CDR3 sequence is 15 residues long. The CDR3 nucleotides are TGTGCCAGCAGCGCCCCGACAGGGGGAAACACTGAAGCTTTCTTT. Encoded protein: CASSAPTGGNTEAFF. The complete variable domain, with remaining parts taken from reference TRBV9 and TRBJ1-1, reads DSGVTQTPKHLITATGQRVTLRCSPRSGDLSVYWYQQSLDQGLQFLIQYYNGEERAKGNILERFSAQQFPDLHSELNLSSLELGDSALYFCASSAPTGGNTEAFFGQGTRLTVV.

The DNA for the CDR3 is TGTGCCAGCAGCTTCGTAAGAGCGGGACTAGCGGGGGCCCGCACAGATACGCAGTATTTT. It is translated as CASSFVRAGLAGARTDTQYF. The V call is TRBV7-8, the J call TRBJ2-3, with TRBD2 matching over 14 bases. The CDR3 is made up of 20 amino acids. Per germline, CDR1 SGHVS and CDR2 FQNEAQ. The V and J ends lost 3 bases and 1 base, in that order; junction bases with no gene match: 12. Combining the CDR3 with reference TRBV7-8 and TRBJ2-3 gives the whole variable domain GAGVSQSPRYKVAKRGQDVALRCDPISGHVSLFWYQQALGQGPEFLTYFQNEAQLDKSGLPSDRFFAERPEGSVSTLKIQRTQQEDSAVYLCASSFVRAGLAGARTDTQYFGPGTRLTVL.

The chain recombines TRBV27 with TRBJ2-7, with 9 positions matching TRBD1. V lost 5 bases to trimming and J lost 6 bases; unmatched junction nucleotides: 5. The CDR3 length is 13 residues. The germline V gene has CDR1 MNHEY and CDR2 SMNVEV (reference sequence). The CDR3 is CASSRDRACEQYF. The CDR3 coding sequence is TGTGCCAGCAGTCGGGACAGGGCCTGCGAGCAGTACTTC.

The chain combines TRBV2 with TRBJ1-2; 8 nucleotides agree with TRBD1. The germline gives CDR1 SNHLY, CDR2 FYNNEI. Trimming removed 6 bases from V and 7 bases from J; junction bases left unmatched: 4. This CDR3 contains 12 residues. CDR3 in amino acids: CASRLQGVGYTF. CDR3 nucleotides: TGTGCCAGCAGATTACAGGGGGTTGGCTACACCTTC. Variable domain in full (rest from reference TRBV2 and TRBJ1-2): EPEVTQTPSHQVTQMGQEVILRCVPISNHLYFYWYRQILGQKVEFLVSFYNNEISEKSEIFDDQFSVERPDGSNFTLKIRSTKLEDSAMYFCASRLQGVGYTFGSGTRLTVV.

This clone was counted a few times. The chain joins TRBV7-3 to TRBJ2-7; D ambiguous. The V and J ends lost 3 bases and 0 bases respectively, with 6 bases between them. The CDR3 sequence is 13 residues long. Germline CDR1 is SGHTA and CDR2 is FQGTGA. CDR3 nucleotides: TGTGCCAGCAGCTTGGCGGCCTCCTACGAGCAGTACTTC. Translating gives CASSLAASYEQYF.

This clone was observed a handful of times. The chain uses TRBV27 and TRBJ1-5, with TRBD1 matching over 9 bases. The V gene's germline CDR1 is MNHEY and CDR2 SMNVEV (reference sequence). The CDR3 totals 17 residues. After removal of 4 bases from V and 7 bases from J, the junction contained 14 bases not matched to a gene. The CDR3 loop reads CASSSRRDRESGQPQHF. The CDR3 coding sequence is TGTGCCAGCAGTTCCCGCCGGGACAGGGAATCTGGGCAGCCCCAGCATTTT.

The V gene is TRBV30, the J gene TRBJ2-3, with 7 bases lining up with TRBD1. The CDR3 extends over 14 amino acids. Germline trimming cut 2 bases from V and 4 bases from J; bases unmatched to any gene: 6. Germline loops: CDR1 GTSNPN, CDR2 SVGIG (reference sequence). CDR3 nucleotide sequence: TGTGCCTGGAGTTCAGGGGGTCTTGCAGATACGCAGTATTTT. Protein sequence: CAWSSGGLADTQYF. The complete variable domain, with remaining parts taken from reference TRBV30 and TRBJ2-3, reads SQTIHQWPATLVQPVGSPLSLECTVEGTSNPNLYWYRQAAGRGLQLLFYSVGIGQISSEVPQNLSASRPQDRQFILSSKKLLLSDSGFYLCAWSSGGLADTQYFGPGTRLTVL.

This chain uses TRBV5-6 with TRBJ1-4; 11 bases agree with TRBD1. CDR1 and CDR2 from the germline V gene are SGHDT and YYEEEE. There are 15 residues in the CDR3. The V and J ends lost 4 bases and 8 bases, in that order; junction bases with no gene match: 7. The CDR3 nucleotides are TGTGCCAGCAGCCTCCGGGGGACAGGGGGGGAAAAACTGTTTTTT. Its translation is CASSLRGTGGEKLFF.

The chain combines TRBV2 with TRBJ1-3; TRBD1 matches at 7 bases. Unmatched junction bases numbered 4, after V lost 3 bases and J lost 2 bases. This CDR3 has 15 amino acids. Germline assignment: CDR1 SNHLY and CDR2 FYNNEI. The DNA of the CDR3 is TGTGCCAGCAGTGACAAGGGGGCCCCTGGAAACACCATATATTTT. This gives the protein CASSDKGAPGNTIYF.

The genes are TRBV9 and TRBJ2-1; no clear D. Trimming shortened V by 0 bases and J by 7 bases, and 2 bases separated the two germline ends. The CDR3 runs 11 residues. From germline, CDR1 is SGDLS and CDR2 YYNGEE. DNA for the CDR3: TGTGCCAGCAGCGTAGTGAATGAGCAGTTCTTC. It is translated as CASSVVNEQFF.

CDR3 bases: TGCAGCGTAAGATACACCGGGGAGCTGTTTTTT. As protein: CSVRYTGELFF. J is TRBJ2-2 and V is TRBV29-1; D remains unclear. Trimming cost V 6 bases and J 3 bases, with 5 bases left between them. Germline values: CDR1 SQVTM, CDR2 ANQGSEA. The CDR3 contains 11 residues.

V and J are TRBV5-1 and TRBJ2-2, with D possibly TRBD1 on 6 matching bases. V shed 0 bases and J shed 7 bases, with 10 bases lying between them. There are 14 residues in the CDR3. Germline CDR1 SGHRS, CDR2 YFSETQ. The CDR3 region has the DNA TGCGCCAGCAGCTTGGCAGGGGAAGGCGGGGAGCTGTTTTTT. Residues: CASSLAGEGGELFF.

The DNA of the CDR3 is TGTGCCAGCCGCTCGCACGGGGTTAATTCACCCCTCCACTTT. Amino acids: CASRSHGVNSPLHF. The chain couples TRBV21-1 to TRBJ1-6. TRBV21-1 counts as a pseudogene. The CDR3 covers 14 residues.

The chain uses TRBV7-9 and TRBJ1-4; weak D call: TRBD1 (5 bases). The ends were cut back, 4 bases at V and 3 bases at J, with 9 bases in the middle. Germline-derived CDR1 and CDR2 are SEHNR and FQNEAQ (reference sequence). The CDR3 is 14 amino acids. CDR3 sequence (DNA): TGTGCCAGCAGCTCGACAGCCTCTAATGAAAAACTGTTTTTT. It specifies CASSSTASNEKLFF.

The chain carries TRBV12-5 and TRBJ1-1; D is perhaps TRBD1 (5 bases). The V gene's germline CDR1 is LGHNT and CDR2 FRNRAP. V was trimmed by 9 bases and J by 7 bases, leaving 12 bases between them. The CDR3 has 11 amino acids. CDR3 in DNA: TGTGCTAGGGGGACGGAGCATGAAGCTTTCTTT. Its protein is CARGTEHEAFF.

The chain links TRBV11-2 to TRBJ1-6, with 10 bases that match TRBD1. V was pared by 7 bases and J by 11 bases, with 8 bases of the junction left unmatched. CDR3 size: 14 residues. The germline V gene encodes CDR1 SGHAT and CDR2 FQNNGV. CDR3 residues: CASNGQGDYTPLHF. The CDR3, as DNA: TGTGCCAGCAACGGACAGGGGGACTATACACCCCTCCACTTT.

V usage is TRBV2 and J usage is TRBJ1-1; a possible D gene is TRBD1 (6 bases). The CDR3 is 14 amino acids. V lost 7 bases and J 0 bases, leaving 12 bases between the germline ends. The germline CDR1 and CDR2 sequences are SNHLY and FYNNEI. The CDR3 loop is CASKSGQMNTEAFF. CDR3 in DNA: TGTGCCAGCAAGTCGGGACAAATGAACACTGAAGCTTTCTTT.

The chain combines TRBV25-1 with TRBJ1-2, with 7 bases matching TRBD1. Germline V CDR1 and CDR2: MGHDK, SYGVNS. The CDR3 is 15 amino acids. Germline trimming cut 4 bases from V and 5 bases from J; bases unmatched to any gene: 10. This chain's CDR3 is CASSVGDRVPYGYTF. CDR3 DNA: TGTGCCAGCAGTGTGGGAGACAGGGTGCCATATGGCTACACCTTC.

CDR3 protein: CASSESPDRDDGYTF. The DNA for the CDR3 is TGCGCCAGCAGTGAGTCGCCAGACAGGGACGATGGCTACACCTTC. This chain links TRBV10-2 with TRBJ1-2, with 7 bases aligning to TRBD1. Per the germline V gene, CDR1 is WSHSY and CDR2 is SAAADI. With 0 bases clipped from V and 6 bases from J, the junction kept 7 bases outside the gene matches. There are 15 residues in the CDR3.

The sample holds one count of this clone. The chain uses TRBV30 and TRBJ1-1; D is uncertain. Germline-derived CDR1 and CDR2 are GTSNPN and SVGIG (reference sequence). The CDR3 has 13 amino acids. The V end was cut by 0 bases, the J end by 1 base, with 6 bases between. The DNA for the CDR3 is TGTGCCTGGAGTGTAAGTCCGAACACTGAAGCTTTCTTT. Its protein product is CAWSVSPNTEAFF. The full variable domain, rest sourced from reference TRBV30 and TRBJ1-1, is SQTIHQWPATLVQPVGSPLSLECTVEGTSNPNLYWYRQAAGRGLQLLFYSVGIGQISSEVPQNLSASRPQDRQFILSSKKLLLSDSGFYLCAWSVSPNTEAFFGQGTRLTVV.

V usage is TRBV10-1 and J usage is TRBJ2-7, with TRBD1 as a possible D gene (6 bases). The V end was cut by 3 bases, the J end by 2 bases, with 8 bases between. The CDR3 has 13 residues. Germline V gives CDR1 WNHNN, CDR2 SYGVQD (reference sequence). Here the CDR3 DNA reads TGCGCCAGCAGTGACCAGGGGACCTACGAGCAGTACTTC. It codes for CASSDQGTYEQYF.

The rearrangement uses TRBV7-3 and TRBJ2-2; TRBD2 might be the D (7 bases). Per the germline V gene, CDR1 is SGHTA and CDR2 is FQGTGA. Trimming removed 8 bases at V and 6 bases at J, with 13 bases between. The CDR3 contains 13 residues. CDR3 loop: CASQGGGPGELFF. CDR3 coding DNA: TGTGCCAGCCAGGGAGGGGGGCCCGGGGAGCTGTTTTTT.